Sequencing of this TCR beta chain was carried out in a study of CD8 T cells in ankylosing spondylitis. Notes on the study in general: Some of these motif variants have turned up before, in reports on reactive arthritis synovial fluid and blood. As reported, disease-linked clones showed significant enrichment in matched ankylosing spondylitis synovial fluid. There was a TCR beta motif, made of several highly homologous variants, that appeared characteristic of ankylosing spondylitis blood.

Generation of TCR beta libraries employed quantitative 5'-RACE incorporating molecular barcodes. TCRdb called the 5' RACE reads again in MiXCR, with one record for every CDR3 protein. The table has 670,000 or so distinct CDR3 sequences, around 19% seen once; the top ten hold 15% to 20%. As regards this clonotype: Its antigen remains unidentified.

The source material was blood, either unsorted or a sorted T cell fraction (not recorded which). The TCR originated in a male donor with ankylosing spondylitis.

The chain's CDR3 is CSARDYGGAYEQYF. The CDR3, as DNA: TGCAGTGCTAGAGATTACGGGGGGGCTTACGAGCAGTACTTC. The rearrangement uses TRBV20-1 and TRBJ2-7; TRBD2 agrees at 8 bases. J lost 4 bases, V lost 0 bases, and 5 bases had no gene match. The germline V gene has CDR1 DFQATT and CDR2 SNEGSKA (reference sequence). This CDR3 comprises 14 residues.